This T cell receptor (beta chain) originates from a study of blood T cell repertoires in COVID-19. On the study more broadly: T cells, B-cell-depleted T cells, or PBMCs supplied cDNA or gDNA.

Authors' methods: Estimated nucleated cell counts came from reference gene primer amplification. The assay was immunoSEQ multiplex PCR, and TCRdb's table has in-frame clones only and misses some. That table gives V, J and clone size, and the DNA gave D and trimming. This table holds around 340,000 clones, roughly 90% found once. Enrolment of Seattle patients took place during active infection, and they were followed longitudinally. CDR1 is ENHRY, CDR2 SYGVKD, per germline. The V end lost 6 bases, the J end lost 2 bases, and 17 bases lay between the germline ends. The CDR3 extends over 16 amino acids. The chain employs TRBV10-3 and TRBJ2-4, with D possibly matching TRBD1 (6 bases). Sequencing was carried out using peripheral blood. The sequence was obtained from a woman aged 55-70 years with COVID-19, enrolled during active disease. CDR3 sequence: CAISDRTRNTKNIQYF. In nucleotides, the CDR3 is TGTGCCATCAGCGACAGGACCCGAAATACCAAAAACATTCAGTACTTC.